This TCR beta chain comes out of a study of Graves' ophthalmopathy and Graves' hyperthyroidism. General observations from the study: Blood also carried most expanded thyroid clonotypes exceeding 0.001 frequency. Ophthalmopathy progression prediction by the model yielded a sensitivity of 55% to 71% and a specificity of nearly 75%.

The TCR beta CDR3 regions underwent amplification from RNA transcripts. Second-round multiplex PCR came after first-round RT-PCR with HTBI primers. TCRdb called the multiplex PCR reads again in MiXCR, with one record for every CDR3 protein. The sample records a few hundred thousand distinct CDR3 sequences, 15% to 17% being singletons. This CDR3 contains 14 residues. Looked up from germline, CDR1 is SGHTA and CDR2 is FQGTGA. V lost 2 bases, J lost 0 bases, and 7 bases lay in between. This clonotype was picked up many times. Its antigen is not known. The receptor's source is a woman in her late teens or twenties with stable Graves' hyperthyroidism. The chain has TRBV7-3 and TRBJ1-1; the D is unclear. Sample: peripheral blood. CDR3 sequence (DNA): TGTGCCAGCAGCTTAGGAAACATGAACACTGAAGCTTTCTTT. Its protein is CASSLGNMNTEAFF. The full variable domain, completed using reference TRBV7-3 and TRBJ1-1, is GAGVSQTPSNKVTEKGKYVELRCDPISGHTALYWYRQSLGQGPEFLIYFQGTGAADDSGLPNDRFFAVRPEGSVSTLKIQRTERGDSAVYLCASSLGNMNTEAFFGQGTRLTVV.